Each of the 6 T cell receptor beta chains below was sequenced from the same sample in a study of blood T cell repertoires in COVID-19. Repertoires were generated with immunoSEQ multiplex PCR, while TCRdb's copy carries only in-frame clones and drops some. Found here are 150,000 to 200,000 clones, approximately 82% of them singletons; the top ten hold 22%. The material sequenced was peripheral blood. The receptors originated from a woman older than 75 with acute or convalescent COVID-19.

V and J are TRBV30 and TRBJ2-5; TRBD1 is a possible D gene (6 bases). V lost 7 bases, J lost 2 bases, and 11 bases lay in between. CDR1 is GTSNPN, CDR2 SVGIG, per germline (reference sequence). The CDR3 is made up of 12 amino acids. The CDR3 region is CALQGSQETQYF. The CDR3 DNA reads as TGTGCCTTGCAGGGGAGTCAAGAGACCCAGTACTTC.

The chain employs TRBV12-5 and TRBJ2-1; D remains unclear. Germline CDR1 is LGHNT and CDR2 is FRNRAP. Trimming pared 8 bases from V and 2 bases from J, leaving 10 bases between. The CDR3 has 13 residues. The CDR3: CASSIETYNEQFF. CDR3 bases: TGTGCTAGTTCCATAGAGACCTACAATGAGCAGTTCTTC. The variable domain in full, with the rest retrieved from reference TRBV12-5 and TRBJ2-1, is DARVTQTPRHKVTEMGQEVTMRCQPILGHNTVFWYRQTMMQGLELLAYFRNRAPLDDSGMPKDRFSAEMPDATLATLKIQPSEPRDSAVYFCASSIETYNEQFFGPGTRLTVL.

This chain joins TRBV5-4 and TRBJ2-5; possible D gene TRBD2, 5 bases. Deletions cut 4 bases from V and 4 bases from J, with 20 bases between. The CDR3 covers 16 residues. Germline V gene data show CDR1 as SGHNT and CDR2 as YYREEE (reference sequence). CDR3 nucleotides: TGTGCCAGCAGCCCTCGGGCAGGTGGGCGGGTAGAGACCCAGTACTTC. Translation gives CASSPRAGGRVETQYF.

This clone was recorded once. The chain is built from TRBV2 and TRBJ2-1, with 8 bases that match TRBD1. The trim removed 8 bases at V and 7 bases at J, leaving 10 bases unmatched. Germline V gene data show CDR1 as SNHLY and CDR2 as FYNNEI. The CDR3 runs to 14 residues. As DNA, the CDR3 is TGTGCCAGCTGCCGGGACAGGCTGGGGAATGAGCAGTTCTTC. Translation gives CASCRDRLGNEQFF. Full variable domain (outside the CDR3, taken from reference TRBV2 and TRBJ2-1): EPEVTQTPSHQVTQMGQEVILRCVPISNHLYFYWYRQILGQKVEFLVSFYNNEISEKSEIFDDQFSVERPDGSNFTLKIRSTKLEDSAMYFCASCRDRLGNEQFFGPGTRLTVL.

This clone came up a few times. This chain links TRBV10-3 with TRBJ1-1; tentatively, D is TRBD1 (6 bases). The CDR3 is made up of 16 amino acids. Trimming pared 0 bases from V and 1 base from J, leaving 12 bases between. Germline CDR1 and CDR2: ENHRY and SYGVKD. The CDR3 loop reads CAISESKPGANTEAFF. CDR3 sequence (DNA): TGTGCCATCAGTGAGTCGAAGCCAGGGGCGAACACTGAAGCTTTCTTT.

The V and J genes are TRBV19 and TRBJ2-5; possibly TRBD2 for D (5 bases). This CDR3 is built from 13 residues. Trimming took off 4 bases at V and 5 bases at J, with 11 bases between the two ends. Germline lookup yields CDR1 LNHDA and CDR2 SQIVND (reference sequence). CDR3 in amino acids: CASSRTYQETQYF. As DNA, the CDR3 is TGTGCCAGTAGTAGGACTTATCAGGAGACCCAGTACTTC.